Shown below are 31 T cell receptor beta chains from a single sample sequenced in a study of blood T cell repertoires in COVID-19. Assay used: immunoSEQ multiplex PCR; TCRdb lists only in-frame clones, some missing. The top ten hold just under 3% of the sample, which has about 140,000 clones, nearly 80% seen once. The sample was PBMCs or T cells enriched from blood (not recorded which). The receptors come from a woman aged 45-59 years who had recovered from COVID-19.

In nucleotides, the CDR3 is TGTGCCAGCAGCGCGGGACTAGCGCGCTACGAGCAGTACTTC. Translating gives CASSAGLARYEQYF. The V and J genes are TRBV5-4 and TRBJ2-7; 10 nucleotides line up with TRBD2. Germline assignment: CDR1 SGHNT and CDR2 YYREEE (reference sequence). Trimming at V came to 4 bases and at J to 3 bases, leaving 4 bases not matched to a gene. The CDR3 sequence is 14 residues long. Drawing the rest from reference TRBV5-4 and TRBJ2-7, the complete variable domain is ETGVTQSPTHLIKTRGQQVTLRCSSQSGHNTVSWYQQALGQGPQFIFQYYREEENGRGNFPPRFSGLQFPNYSSELNVNALELDDSALYLCASSAGLARYEQYFGPGTRLTVT.

This chain connects TRBV18 to TRBJ2-1, with 7 bases matching TRBD1. The CDR3 runs to 16 residues. Germline V gene data show CDR1 as KGHSH and CDR2 as LQKENI. Unmatched junction bases numbered 6, after V lost 4 bases and J lost 0 bases. CDR3 sequence reads: CASSRLTGASYNEQFF. The CDR3 coding sequence is TGTGCCAGCTCACGCCTAACAGGGGCCTCCTACAATGAGCAGTTCTTC.

The CDR3 DNA is TGTGCCACCAGCAGGGGAGGGGGACCGGGGAACGAGCAGTACTTC. Amino acids: CATSRGGGPGNEQYF. The chain carries TRBV15 and TRBJ2-7; TRBD2 is a possible D gene (7 bases). The V gene's germline CDR1 is LNHNV and CDR2 YYDKDF (reference sequence). The CDR3 covers 15 residues. The V end lost 3 bases, the J end lost 5 bases, and 17 bases lay between the germline ends.

The chain combines TRBV2 with TRBJ1-3; D is ambiguous. Germline V gene data show CDR1 as SNHLY and CDR2 as FYNNEI. This CDR3 contains 17 residues. V lost 5 bases to trimming and J lost 4 bases, with 21 bases between them. The CDR3 DNA reads as TGTGCCAGCAGTCGTGATGGAGACCTCTCTTCAGGAAACACCATATATTTT. Encoded protein: CASSRDGDLSSGNTIYF.

The chain links TRBV9 to TRBJ1-6, with 8 bases that match TRBD1. V dropped 4 bases and J dropped 8; count of bases not matched to a gene: 5. Looked up from germline, CDR1 is SGDLS and CDR2 is YYNGEE. CDR3 length: 14 amino acids. In DNA, the CDR3 is TGTGCCAGCAGCCCGGGACAGGCATATTCACCCCTCCACTTT. This translates into CASSPGQAYSPLHF.

This clone appeared many times. This CDR3 reads CASSARGQGQPQHF. The CDR3 DNA reads TGCGCCAGCAGCGCCAGGGGGCAAGGACAGCCCCAGCATTTT. The chain employs TRBV10-2 and TRBJ1-5; 8 bases map to TRBD1. The CDR3 sequence is 14 residues long. Per germline, CDR1 WSHSY and CDR2 SAAADI. V gave up 6 bases and J gave up 7 bases; unmatched junction bases: 8.

The chain joins TRBV2 to TRBJ1-1; a possible D gene is TRBD1 (5 bases). This CDR3 has 14 residues. With 0 bases removed from V and 3 bases from J, the gap between germline ends came to 8 bases. Germline CDR1 and CDR2: SNHLY and FYNNEI. Here the CDR3 DNA reads TGTGCCAGCAGTGAAGCAAGGGGTTACACTGAAGCTTTCTTT. Protein product: CASSEARGYTEAFF.

The gene calls are TRBV27 and TRBJ1-2; TRBD1 matches at 10 bases. The CDR3 spans 15 residues. Germline loops: CDR1 MNHEY, CDR2 SMNVEV (reference sequence). Trimming cost V 3 bases and J 5 bases; bases outside gene matches: 6. The CDR3 protein is CASSLVGQGTYGYTF. The CDR3 region has the DNA TGTGCCAGCAGTTTGGTGGGACAGGGGACTTATGGCTACACCTTC.

J is TRBJ1-2 and V is TRBV27; a possible D gene is TRBD1 (5 bases). The length of the CDR3 is 17 residues. CDR1 and CDR2 from the germline V gene are MNHEY and SMNVEV (reference sequence). Trimming removed 3 bases at V and 1 base at J, with 18 bases between. In nucleotides, the CDR3 is TGTGCCAGCAGTTTGAGGCAGGGCCGACCATATAACTATGGCTACACCTTC. It is translated as CASSLRQGRPYNYGYTF.

This clone showed up just a few times. V usage is TRBV18 and J usage is TRBJ1-1; possible D gene TRBD1, 5 bases. V lost 3 bases and J 3 bases, leaving 11 bases between the germline ends. CDR3 length: 14 residues. Germline loops: CDR1 KGHSH, CDR2 LQKENI. The chain's CDR3 is CASSPRGDDTEAFF. In DNA, the CDR3 is TGTGCCAGCTCACCGCGGGGGGACGACACTGAAGCTTTCTTT. The whole variable domain, filled in from reference TRBV18 and TRBJ1-1, reads NAGVMQNPRHLVRRRGQEARLRCSPMKGHSHVYWYRQLPEEGLKFMVYLQKENIIDESGMPKERFSAEFPKEGPSILRIQQVVRGDSAAYFCASSPRGDDTEAFFGQGTRLTVV.

The rearrangement joins TRBV5-1 to TRBJ1-2; 7 nucleotides agree with TRBD1. The length of the CDR3 is 15 residues. Germline trimming cut 2 bases from V and 6 bases from J; bases unmatched to any gene: 10. CDR1 and CDR2 (germline): SGHRS, YFSETQ. CDR3 DNA: TGCGCCAGCAGCTTATCTGGGTCAGGGGGTAATGGCTACACCTTC. It encodes CASSLSGSGGNGYTF.

The V gene is TRBV29-1, the J gene TRBJ1-2; 7 bases align to TRBD1. V was pared by 4 bases and J by 7 bases, with 9 bases of the junction left unmatched. The CDR3 length is 13 residues. Per germline, CDR1 SQVTM and CDR2 ANQGSEA. The CDR3 sequence: CSVAGTEEFGYTF. In nucleotides, the CDR3 is TGCAGCGTTGCTGGGACAGAAGAATTTGGCTACACCTTC. Using reference TRBV29-1 and TRBJ1-2 for the parts outside the CDR3, the full variable domain is SAVISQKPSRDICQRGTSLTIQCQVDSQVTMMFWYRQQPGQSLTLIATANQGSEATYESGFVIDKFPISRPNLTFSTLTVSNMSPEDSSIYLCSVAGTEEFGYTFGSGTRLTVV.

This clone was picked up many times. The chain carries TRBV6-5 and TRBJ1-6; tentatively, D is TRBD1 (5 bases). The ends were cut back, 6 bases at V and 1 base at J, with 7 bases in the middle. The germline CDR1 and CDR2 sequences are MNHEY and SVGAGI. The CDR3 sequence is 14 residues long. In DNA, the CDR3 is TGTGCCAGCAGGGGACTATCCTATAATTCACCCCTCCACTTT. As protein: CASRGLSYNSPLHF.

This clone was detected only a few times. The rearrangement links TRBV4-2 to TRBJ1-5, with unresolved D. The CDR3 length is 12 residues. Germline-derived CDR1 and CDR2 are LGHNA and YNFKEQ. Between the trimmed V and J ends, which lost 0 bases and 7 bases, there was a span of 4 bases. The CDR3 nucleotides are TGTGCCAGCAGCCAAGAGGGCCAGCCCCAGCATTTT. Protein: CASSQEGQPQHF.

The V and J genes are TRBV10-3 and TRBJ1-1; TRBD1 is a possible D gene (6 bases). The V end lost 3 bases, the J end lost 8 bases, and 19 bases lay between the germline ends. Germline CDR1 reads ENHRY; CDR2 reads SYGVKD. The CDR3 covers 15 residues. CDR3 bases: TGTGCCATCAGTGAAATCGGCAGGGGATTATCAGAAGCTTTCTTT. This gives the protein CAISEIGRGLSEAFF.

This sequence joins TRBV2 and TRBJ2-1; 14 positions agree with TRBD2. With V trimmed by 6 bases and J by 6 bases, 16 bases remained unmatched. In germline, CDR1 is SNHLY, CDR2 FYNNEI. This CDR3 is built from 19 residues. CDR3 DNA: TGTGCCAGCAGCGCCGGGACTAGCGGGGGATGGGTCCTTGTCAATGAGCAGTTCTTC. Protein sequence: CASSAGTSGGWVLVNEQFF.

The chain couples TRBV6-5 to TRBJ2-7, with 7 bases matching TRBD2. J lost 0 bases, V lost 0 bases, and 5 bases had no gene match. Germline loops: CDR1 MNHEY, CDR2 SVGAGI. The CDR3 covers 16 residues. In nucleotides, the CDR3 is TGTGCCAGCAGTTACTCGGGAGGGGCGACCTCCTACGAGCAGTACTTC. Protein: CASSYSGGATSYEQYF.

The chain joins TRBV18 to TRBJ1-1, with D perhaps matching TRBD1 (6 bases). Trimming stripped 3 bases from V and 5 bases from J, with 16 bases between. Germline CDR1 reads KGHSH; CDR2 reads LQKENI. This CDR3 is 15 amino acids long. CDR3 residues: CASSPEAGARTEAFF. DNA of the CDR3: TGTGCCAGCTCACCGGAAGCGGGGGCCCGAACTGAAGCTTTCTTT.

V is TRBV7-9 and J is TRBJ1-1, with TRBD1 matching over 8 bases. CDR1 and CDR2 from the germline V gene are SEHNR and FQNEAQ (reference sequence). J gave up 4 bases and V 8 bases, and 3 bases lay outside the gene matches. The CDR3 spans 12 residues. CDR3: CASDRGGTEAFF. DNA of the CDR3: TGTGCCAGCGACAGGGGAGGCACTGAAGCTTTCTTT.

The chain links TRBV9 to TRBJ1-6; TRBD1 aligns across 8 bases. The CDR3 is made up of 15 amino acids. The germline V gene encodes CDR1 SGDLS and CDR2 YYNGEE. V shed 5 bases and J 6 bases; nucleotides not matched to a gene: 7. The CDR3 reads CASRPTGQANSPLHF. Written as DNA, the CDR3 is TGTGCCAGCAGACCGACGGGACAGGCTAATTCACCCCTCCACTTT.

The J gene is TRBJ1-1, the V gene TRBV3-1 (or the pseudogene TRBV3-2); a weak D match, TRBD1 (5 bases). Trimming stripped 4 bases from V and 2 bases from J, with 14 bases between. Germline loops: CDR1 LGHDT, CDR2 YNNKEL (reference sequence). There are 15 residues in the CDR3. This CDR3 is CASSPYWGGNTEAFF. CDR3 bases: TGTGCCAGCAGCCCCTATTGGGGGGGAAACACTGAAGCTTTCTTT.

For the CDR3, the DNA is TGCGCCAGCAGCCTCCGAGGCGGCTACACCTTC. It encodes CASSLRGGYTF. This chain links TRBV5-1 with TRBJ1-2; D gene ambiguous. This CDR3 has 11 residues. Trimming left V 4 bases short and J 8 bases short, with 9 bases between. Germline V lookup: CDR1 SGHRS, CDR2 YFSETQ. Using reference TRBV5-1 and TRBJ1-2 for the parts outside the CDR3, the full variable domain is KAGVTQTPRYLIKTRGQQVTLSCSPISGHRSVSWYQQTPGQGLQFLFEYFSETQRNKGNFPGRFSGRQFSNSRSEMNVSTLELGDSALYLCASSLRGGYTFGSGTRLTVV.

This clone was seen more than once but under ten times. V is TRBV4-1 and J is TRBJ2-1; 13 positions agree with TRBD2. CDR1 and CDR2 from the germline V gene are MGHRA and YSYEKL. With V trimmed by 2 bases and J by 4 bases, 11 bases remained unmatched. The CDR3 runs 19 residues. CDR3 DNA: TGCGCCAGCAGCCAACTAATCGGACTAGCGGGAGCGGTGTACAATGAGCAGTTCTTC. This gives the protein CASSQLIGLAGAVYNEQFF.

The chain recombines TRBV7-2 with TRBJ1-6, with TRBD1 matching over 8 bases. This CDR3 has 15 amino acids. CDR1 is SGHTA, CDR2 FQGNSA, per germline. V shed 3 bases, J shed 8 bases, and the junction held 6 bases outside the gene matches. Here the CDR3 DNA reads TGTGCCAGCAGCTTTCGGACAGGGATTTATTCACCCCTCCACTTT. Protein product: CASSFRTGIYSPLHF.

The rearrangement joins TRBV19 to TRBJ2-1; 10 bases map to TRBD2. V trimming: 4 bases; J trimming: 7 bases; junction bases outside the gene matches: 13. The CDR3 contains 17 residues. Germline V gene sequence: CDR1 LNHDA, CDR2 SQIVND (reference sequence). The CDR3 protein is CASSTLPPGLAKNEQFF. The CDR3 nucleotides are TGTGCCAGTAGTACCCTCCCTCCGGGACTAGCGAAGAATGAGCAGTTCTTC.

This clone was detected once. The chain has TRBV7-9 and TRBJ1-2; D gene unclear. This CDR3 is 12 amino acids long. Germline CDR1 SEHNR, CDR2 FQNEAQ (reference sequence). V shed 5 bases and J shed 4 bases, with 8 bases lying between them. CDR3 sequence (DNA): TGTGCCAGCAGCCAAAATTCCTATGGCTACACCTTC. Its translation: CASSQNSYGYTF.

This sequence joins TRBV25-1 and TRBJ1-1; D call uncertain. Germline V gene lookup returns CDR1 MGHDK and CDR2 SYGVNS. This CDR3 comprises 14 residues. Trimming took 2 bases from V and 7 from J, leaving 14 bases between them. CDR3 sequence: CASSENREALEAFF. In DNA form, the CDR3 reads TGTGCCAGCAGTGAAAACCGGGAGGCACTTGAAGCTTTCTTT.

The chain combines TRBV5-5 with TRBJ2-1; 8 bases fit TRBD2. With 0 bases clipped from V and 6 bases from J, the junction kept 8 bases outside the gene matches. This CDR3 region has 16 residues. Germline V gene lookup returns CDR1 SGHKS and CDR2 YYEKEE (reference sequence). As DNA, the CDR3 is TGTGCCAGCAGCTTGGCGGTCGGGAGGGCCTCCAATGAGCAGTTCTTC. Translating it yields CASSLAVGRASNEQFF.

The CDR3: CASNGAGAPRTEAFF. The CDR3 region has the DNA TGTGCCAGTAATGGCGCAGGGGCGCCCCGAACTGAAGCTTTCTTT. The V call is TRBV19, the J call TRBJ1-1; TRBD1 might be the D (6 bases). Deletions cut 7 bases from V and 5 bases from J, with 20 bases between. The length of the CDR3 is 15 residues. Per the germline V gene, CDR1 is LNHDA and CDR2 is SQIVND (reference sequence).

V gene TRBV5-1 combines with J gene TRBJ2-3; 10 nucleotides match TRBD1. The CDR3 loop spans 14 amino acids. With 7 bases clipped from V and 2 bases from J, the junction kept 4 bases outside the gene matches. CDR1 and CDR2 from the germline V gene are SGHRS and YFSETQ. The CDR3 region is CASGDRGDTDTQYF. CDR3 nucleotides: TGCGCCAGCGGGGACAGGGGTGACACAGATACGCAGTATTTT.

The chain employs TRBV7-9 and TRBJ2-7; tentatively, D is TRBD1 (6 bases). The CDR3 totals 14 residues. V dropped 6 bases and J dropped 1 base, with 13 bases sitting between them. Germline V gene lookup returns CDR1 SEHNR and CDR2 FQNEAQ (reference sequence). CDR3 nucleotides: TGTGCCAGCAGTAGCGCCGGGACATCCTACGAGCAGTACTTC. This codes for CASSSAGTSYEQYF.